A selection of T cell receptor beta chains follows, all from one sample in a study of shared clonotypes between healthy human individuals. Sequenced by immunoSEQ multiplex PCR; TCRdb stores in-frame clones only, minus some. Here the sample spans about 2.5 million clones, approximately 90% being singletons. Sequenced input: naive CD4+ T cells from PBMCs. These receptor sequences come from a man aged 18 to 29 in good health. Some clones in this sample may be carry-over from other donors' samples. The CDR3 runs from the conserved cysteine through the conserved F or W. A D gene is named only where the DNA matches it firmly. Part of the rows lack a size; the others show once, few, many or a class for expanded clones.

>TRBV5-1|14|.|.|TRBJ2-3
TGCGCCAGCAGCTTGGAGCGTGCGTACGATACGCAGTATTTT
CASSLERAYDTQYF
>TRBV7-9|17|.|TRBD2|TRBJ2-7
TGTGCCAGCAGCTCAGTCCGGCTAGCGGGCCCCTCCTACGAGCAGTACTTC
CASSSVRLAGPSYEQYF
>TRBV11-3|13|.|.|TRBJ2-7
TGTGCCAGCAGCTTAGAGTCCAGCGGCGAGCAGTACTTC
CASSLESSGEQYF
>TRBV9|14|.|TRBD1|TRBJ1-1
TGTGCCAGCAGCGCGGGACAGAGTAACACTGAAGCTTTCTTT
CASSAGQSNTEAFF
>TRBV30|12|.|.|TRBJ2-7
TGTGCCTGGAGTGTTCAGGGGCGCGAGCAGTACTTC
CAWSVQGREQYF
>TRBV4-2|15|.|.|TRBJ1-5
TGTGCCAGCAGCCAAGATGAACAGAGCAATCAGCCCCAGCATTTT
CASSQDEQSNQPQHF
>TRBV6-1|15|.|.|TRBJ2-4
TGTGCCAGCAGTGTGCGACAGGTCGCCAAAAACATTCAGTACTTC
CASSVRQVAKNIQYF
>TRBV11-2|15|.|.|TRBJ2-1
TGTGCCAGCAGCTTCCGGACTAATATCTACAATGAGCAGTTCTTC
CASSFRTNIYNEQFF
>TRBV27|14|.|.|TRBJ1-2
TGTGCCAGCAGTTTGTTAGGGGGAAGCTTTGGCTACACCTTC
CASSLLGGSFGYTF
>TRBV10-3|15|.|TRBD1|TRBJ2-3
TGTGCCATCAGTGTCGGGGACAGGGCGACAGATACGCAGTATTTT
CAISVGDRATDTQYF
>TRBV10-3|17|.|TRBD2|TRBJ2-6
TGTGCCATCACGGGACTAGCGGGTGCGAGAGGGGCCAACGTCCTGACTTTC
CAITGLAGARGANVLTF
>TRBV23-1|16|.|.|TRBJ1-1
TGCGCCAGCAGCTTGTATCCGGGACAAACAAACACTGAAGCTTTCTTT
CASSLYPGQTNTEAFF
>TRBV5-5|15|.|.|TRBJ2-2
TGTGCCAGCAGCTGGCCGGACCCGGACACCGGGGAGCTGTTTTTT
CASSWPDPDTGELFF
>TRBV6-1|15|.|.|TRBJ2-6
TGTGCCAGCACCGGGATGATCTCTGGGGCCAACGTCCTGACTTTC
CASTGMISGANVLTF
>TRBV4-1|14|.|.|TRBJ2-1
TGCGCCAGCAGCCGAGGGACCACATACAATGAGCAGTTCTTC
CASSRGTTYNEQFF
>TRBV28|15|.|.|TRBJ1-4
TGTGCCAGCAGCCCAGGGCAGGGTGGGCGTGAAAAACTGTTTTTT
CASSPGQGGREKLFF
>TRBV7-6|14|.|.|TRBJ2-1
TGTGCCAGCAGCCTGGGATCGTTCTACAATGAGCAGTTCTTC
CASSLGSFYNEQFF
>TRBV7-2|13|.|.|TRBJ2-1
TGTGCCAGCAGCCAGGAAGAGGTGGCGAGCGCGTTCTTC
CASSQEEVASAFF
>TRBV10-3|16|.|.|TRBJ2-3
TGTGCCATCAGTGTTCTGGGGGCGTTCGGCCCAGATACGCAGTATTTT
CAISVLGAFGPDTQYF
>TRBV10-2|12|.|.|TRBJ2-3
TGCGCCAGCAGTGACCGTCGAGATACGCAGTATTTT
CASSDRRDTQYF
>TRBV11-3|13|once|.|TRBJ2-5
TGTGCCAGCAGCCGACGGAGACAAGAGACCCAGTACTTC
CASSRRRQETQYF
>TRBV5-1|15|once|TRBD2|TRBJ2-1
TGCGCCAGCAGCTTGGCCGGCGGGAGTGAATATGAGCAGTTCTTC
CASSLAGGSEYEQFF
>TRBV9|14|.|.|TRBJ2-2
TGTGCCAGCAGCGCCCTAGGGGGGATCGGGGAGCTGTTTTTT
CASSALGGIGELFF
>TRBV7-6|16|.|.|TRBJ2-7
TGTGCCAGCAGCCGTTTACCCGGGACTGCTGCCTACGAGCAGTACTTC
CASSRLPGTAAYEQYF
>TRBV6-5|14|.|.|TRBJ1-3
TGTGCCAGCAGGTTTTTGTCTGCCGGAAACACCATATATTTT
CASRFLSAGNTIYF
>TRBV28|15|.|TRBD1|TRBJ2-7
TGTGCCAGCAGCCTTCGGACAGGGGGGAGGCCGGAGCAGTACTTC
CASSLRTGGRPEQYF
>TRBV7-9|15|.|.|TRBJ1-4
TGTGCCAGCAGCGTCGCGACAGCCGAAAGTGAAAAACTGTTTTTT
CASSVATAESEKLFF
>TRBV11-3|14|.|TRBD1|TRBJ2-5
TGTGCCAGCAGCTCCCACAGGGGGCAAGAGACCCAGTACTTC
CASSSHRGQETQYF
>TRBV15|12|few|.|TRBJ1-2
TGTGCCACCAGCAGCGCTAACTATGGCTACACCTTC
CATSSANYGYTF
>TRBV6-5|13|.|.|TRBJ1-2
TGTGCCAGCAGTCCTTCAACTACCTATGGCTACACCTTC
CASSPSTTYGYTF
>TRBV29-1|12|.|.|TRBJ2-1
TGCAGCGTTGGTCTAGCCCCCGATGAGCAGTTCTTC
CSVGLAPDEQFF
>TRBV11-2|16|.|.|TRBJ2-7
TGTGCCAGCAGCTTAGAAACCGGGTTTGGGGCCTACGAGCAGTACTTC
CASSLETGFGAYEQYF
>TRBV28|20|.|TRBD2|TRBJ2-2
TGTGCCAGCAGTCCCTTTGCGGGAGGGATCAAACAAGGGGCCACCGGGGAGCTGTTTTTT
CASSPFAGGIKQGATGELFF
>TRBV2|18|.|.|TRBJ2-1
TGTGCCAGCAGTGCTATAGTGGGGGGACCCCGGACGTATTACGAGCAGTTCTTC
CASSAIVGGPRTYYEQFF
>TRBV5-6|12|.|.|TRBJ2-5
TGTGCCAGCAGCGCTGATTGGGAGACCCAGTACTTC
CASSADWETQYF
>TRBV30|12|few|.|TRBJ1-1
TGTGCCTGGAGCAATCTAAGAGGTGAAGCTTTCTTT
CAWSNLRGEAFF
>TRBV10-3|15|.|TRBD1|TRBJ2-1
TGTGCCATCAGTGACCGGGACAGGGACTACAATGAGCAGTTCTTC
CAISDRDRDYNEQFF
>TRBV7-2|17|.|TRBD1|TRBJ2-1
TGTGCCAGCAGCTTATACAGGGACAGGGGATCTTACAATGAGCAGTTCTTC
CASSLYRDRGSYNEQFF
>TRBV7-3|15|.|.|TRBJ1-1
TGTGCCAGCAGCTTTAATCGGGGTCCGGACACTGAGGCTTTCTTT
CASSFNRGPDTEAFF
>TRBV28|15|.|TRBD1|TRBJ1-5
TGTGCCAGCAGTTCTGGGACAGTGGGCAATCAGCCCCAGCATTTT
CASSSGTVGNQPQHF
>TRBV29-1|14|.|.|TRBJ1-2
TGCAGCGAGACCGGGGGCCTTAGAAACTATGGCTACACCTTC
CSETGGLRNYGYTF
>TRBV18|12|.|.|TRBJ2-3
TGTGCCAGCTCACTAAAAGCAGATACGCAGTATTTT
CASSLKADTQYF
>TRBV5-1|16|.|TRBD2|TRBJ2-3
TGCGCCAGCAGCTTAGGGACTAGCGGAATCACAGATACGCAGTATTTT
CASSLGTSGITDTQYF
>TRBV5-4|15|.|.|TRBJ2-5
TGTGCCAGCAGCTTGCAACAGGGGAGGGGGGAGACCCAGTACTTC
CASSLQQGRGETQYF
>TRBV7-9|18|.|.|TRBJ2-1
TGTGCCAGCAGCTTAGTCCCTGGCCTGGACCTCTCCTACAATGAGCAGTTCTTC
CASSLVPGLDLSYNEQFF
>TRBV27|15|.|.|TRBJ2-7
TGTGCCAGCAGTCCATGGGACGGAGGATACTACGAGCAGTACTTC
CASSPWDGGYYEQYF
>TRBV7-2|16|.|TRBD2|TRBJ2-1
TGTGCCAGCAGCCCAGGGTCTAGCGGGAGTTACAATGAGCAGTTCTTC
CASSPGSSGSYNEQFF